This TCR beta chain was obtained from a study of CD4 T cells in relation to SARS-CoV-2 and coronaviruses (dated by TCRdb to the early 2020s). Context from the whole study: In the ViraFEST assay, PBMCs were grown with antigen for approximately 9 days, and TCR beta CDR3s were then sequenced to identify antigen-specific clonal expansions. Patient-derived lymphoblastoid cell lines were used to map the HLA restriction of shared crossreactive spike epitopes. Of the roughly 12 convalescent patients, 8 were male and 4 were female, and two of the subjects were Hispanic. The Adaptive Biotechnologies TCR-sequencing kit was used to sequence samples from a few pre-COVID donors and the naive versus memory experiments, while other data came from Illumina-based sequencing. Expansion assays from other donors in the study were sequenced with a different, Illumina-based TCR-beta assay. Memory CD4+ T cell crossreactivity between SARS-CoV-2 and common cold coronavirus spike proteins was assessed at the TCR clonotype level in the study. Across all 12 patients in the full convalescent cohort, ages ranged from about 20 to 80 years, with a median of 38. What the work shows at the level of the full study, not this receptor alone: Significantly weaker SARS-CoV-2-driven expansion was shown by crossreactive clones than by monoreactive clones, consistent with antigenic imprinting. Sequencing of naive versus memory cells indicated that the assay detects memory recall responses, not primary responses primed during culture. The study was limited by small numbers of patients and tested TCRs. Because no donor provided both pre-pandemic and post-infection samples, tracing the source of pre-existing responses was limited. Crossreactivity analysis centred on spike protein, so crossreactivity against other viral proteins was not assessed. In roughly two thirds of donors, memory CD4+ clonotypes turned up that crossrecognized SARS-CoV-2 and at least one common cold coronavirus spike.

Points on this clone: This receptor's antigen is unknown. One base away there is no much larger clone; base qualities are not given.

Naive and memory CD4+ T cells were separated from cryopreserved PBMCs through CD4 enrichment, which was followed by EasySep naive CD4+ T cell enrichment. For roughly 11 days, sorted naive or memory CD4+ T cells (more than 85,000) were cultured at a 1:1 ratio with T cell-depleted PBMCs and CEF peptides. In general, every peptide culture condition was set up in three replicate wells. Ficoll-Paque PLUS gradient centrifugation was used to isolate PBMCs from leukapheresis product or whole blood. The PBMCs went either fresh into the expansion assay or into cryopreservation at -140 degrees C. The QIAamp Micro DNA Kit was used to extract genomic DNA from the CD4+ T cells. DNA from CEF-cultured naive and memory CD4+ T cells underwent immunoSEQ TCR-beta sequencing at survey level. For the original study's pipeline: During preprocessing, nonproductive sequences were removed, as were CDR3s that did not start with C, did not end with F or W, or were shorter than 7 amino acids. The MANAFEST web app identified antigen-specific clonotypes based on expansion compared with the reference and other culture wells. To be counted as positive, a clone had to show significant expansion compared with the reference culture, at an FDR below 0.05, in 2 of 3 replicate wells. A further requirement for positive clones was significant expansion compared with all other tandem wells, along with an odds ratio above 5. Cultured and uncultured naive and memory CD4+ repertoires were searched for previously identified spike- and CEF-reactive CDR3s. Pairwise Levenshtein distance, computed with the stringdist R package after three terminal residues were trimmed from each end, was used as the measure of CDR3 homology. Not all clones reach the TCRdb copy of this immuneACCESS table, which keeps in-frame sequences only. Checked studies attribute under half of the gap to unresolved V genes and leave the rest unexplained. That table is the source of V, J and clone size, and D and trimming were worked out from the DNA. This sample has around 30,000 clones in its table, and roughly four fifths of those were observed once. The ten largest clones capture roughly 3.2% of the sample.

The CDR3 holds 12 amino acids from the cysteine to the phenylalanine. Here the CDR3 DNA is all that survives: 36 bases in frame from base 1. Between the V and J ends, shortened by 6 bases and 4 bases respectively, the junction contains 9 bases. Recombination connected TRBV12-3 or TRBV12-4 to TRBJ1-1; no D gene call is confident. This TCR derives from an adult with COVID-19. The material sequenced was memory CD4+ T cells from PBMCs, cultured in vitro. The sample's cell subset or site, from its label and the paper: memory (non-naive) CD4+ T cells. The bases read TGTGCCAGCAGCTACTCTCCCACTGAAGCTTTCTTT. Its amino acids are CASSYSPTEAFF.